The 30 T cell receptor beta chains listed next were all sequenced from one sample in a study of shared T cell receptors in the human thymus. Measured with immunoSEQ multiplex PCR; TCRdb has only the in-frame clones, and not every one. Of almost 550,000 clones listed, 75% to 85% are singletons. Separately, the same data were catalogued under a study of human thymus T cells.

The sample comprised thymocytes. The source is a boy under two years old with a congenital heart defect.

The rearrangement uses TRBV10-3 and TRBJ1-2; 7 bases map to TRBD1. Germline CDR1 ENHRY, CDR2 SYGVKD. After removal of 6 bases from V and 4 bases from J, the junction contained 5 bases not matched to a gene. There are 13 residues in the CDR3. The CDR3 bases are TGTGCCATCAGAGGGACAGTACCCTATGGCTACACCTTC. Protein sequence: CAIRGTVPYGYTF.

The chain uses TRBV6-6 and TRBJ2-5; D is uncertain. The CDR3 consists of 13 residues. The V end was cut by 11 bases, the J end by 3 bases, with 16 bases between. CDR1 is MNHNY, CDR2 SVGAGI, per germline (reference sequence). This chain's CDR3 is CAAGELEKETQYF. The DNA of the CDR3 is TGTGCCGCAGGCGAACTGGAAAAAGAGACCCAGTACTTC.

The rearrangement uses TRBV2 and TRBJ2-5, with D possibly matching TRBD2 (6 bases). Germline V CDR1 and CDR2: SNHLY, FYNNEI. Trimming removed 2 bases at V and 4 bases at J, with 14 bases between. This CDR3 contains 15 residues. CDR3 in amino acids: CASSELAWGRETQYF. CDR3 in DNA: TGTGCCAGCAGTGAACTAGCGTGGGGACGAGAGACCCAGTACTTC. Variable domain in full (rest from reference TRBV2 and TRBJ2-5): EPEVTQTPSHQVTQMGQEVILRCVPISNHLYFYWYRQILGQKVEFLVSFYNNEISEKSEIFDDQFSVERPDGSNFTLKIRSTKLEDSAMYFCASSELAWGRETQYFGPGTRLLVL.

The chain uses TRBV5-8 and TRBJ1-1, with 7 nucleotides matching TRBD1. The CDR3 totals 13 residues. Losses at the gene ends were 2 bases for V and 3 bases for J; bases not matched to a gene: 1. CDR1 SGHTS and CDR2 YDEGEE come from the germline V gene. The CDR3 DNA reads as TGTGCCAGCAGCTTTGACAGGGACACTGAAGCTTTCTTT. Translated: CASSFDRDTEAFF.

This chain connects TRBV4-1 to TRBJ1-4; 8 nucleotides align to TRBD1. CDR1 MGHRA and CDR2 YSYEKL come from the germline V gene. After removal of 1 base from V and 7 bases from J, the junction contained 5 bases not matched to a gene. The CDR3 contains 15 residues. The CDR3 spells CASSQVAGQGEKLFF. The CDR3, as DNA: TGCGCCAGCAGCCAAGTTGCCGGACAGGGTGAAAAACTGTTTTTT.

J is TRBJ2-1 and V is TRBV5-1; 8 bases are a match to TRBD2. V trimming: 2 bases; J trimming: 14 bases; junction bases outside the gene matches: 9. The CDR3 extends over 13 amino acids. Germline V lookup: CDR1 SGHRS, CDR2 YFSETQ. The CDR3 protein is CASSLAGAAEKFF. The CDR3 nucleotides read TGCGCCAGCAGCTTAGCGGGAGCAGCAGAGAAGTTCTTC.

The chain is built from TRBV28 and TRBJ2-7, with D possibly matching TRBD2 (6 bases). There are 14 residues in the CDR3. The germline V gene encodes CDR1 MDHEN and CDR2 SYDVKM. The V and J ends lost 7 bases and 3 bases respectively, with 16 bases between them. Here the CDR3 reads CASKVASARYEQYF. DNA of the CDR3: TGTGCCAGCAAGGTGGCTAGCGCTCGCTACGAGCAGTACTTC.

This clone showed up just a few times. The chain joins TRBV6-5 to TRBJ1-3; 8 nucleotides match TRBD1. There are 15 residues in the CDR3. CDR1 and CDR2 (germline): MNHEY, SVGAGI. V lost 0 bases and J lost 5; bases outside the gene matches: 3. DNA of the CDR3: TGTGCCAGCAGTTACTCGAGACAGGGGAGAAACACCATATATTTT. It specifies CASSYSRQGRNTIYF.

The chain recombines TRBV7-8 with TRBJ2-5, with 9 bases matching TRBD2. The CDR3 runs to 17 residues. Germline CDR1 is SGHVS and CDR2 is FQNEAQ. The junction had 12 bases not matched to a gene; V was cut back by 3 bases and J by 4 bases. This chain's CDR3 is CASSFEEGAGGIETQYF. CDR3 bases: TGTGCCAGCAGCTTTGAGGAGGGAGCGGGAGGAATAGAGACCCAGTACTTC. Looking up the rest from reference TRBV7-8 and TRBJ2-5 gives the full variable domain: GAGVSQSPRYKVAKRGQDVALRCDPISGHVSLFWYQQALGQGPEFLTYFQNEAQLDKSGLPSDRFFAERPEGSVSTLKIQRTQQEDSAVYLCASSFEEGAGGIETQYFGPGTRLLVL.

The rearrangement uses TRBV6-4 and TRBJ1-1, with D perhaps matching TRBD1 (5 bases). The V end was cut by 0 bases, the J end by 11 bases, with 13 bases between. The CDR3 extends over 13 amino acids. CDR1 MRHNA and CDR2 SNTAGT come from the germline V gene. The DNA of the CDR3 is TGTGCCAGCAGTGACTCGACGGGGGGGGAGGCTTTCTTT. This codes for CASSDSTGGEAFF.

Here the CDR3 reads CASSWTGGGNQPQHF. The CDR3 DNA sequence: TGTGCCAGCAGTTGGACAGGGGGTGGGAATCAGCCCCAGCATTTT. The chain recombines TRBV2 with TRBJ1-5; 10 nucleotides agree with TRBD1. Per germline, CDR1 SNHLY and CDR2 FYNNEI. The CDR3 has 15 residues. After removal of 5 bases from V and 4 bases from J, the junction contained 5 bases not matched to a gene.

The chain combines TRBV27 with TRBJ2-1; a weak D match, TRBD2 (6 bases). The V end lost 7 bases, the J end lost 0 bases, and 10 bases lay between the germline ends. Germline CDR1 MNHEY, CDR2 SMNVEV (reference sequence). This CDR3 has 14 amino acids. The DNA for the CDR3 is TGTGCCAGCACCCCCGGGAGCTCCTACAATGAGCAGTTCTTC. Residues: CASTPGSSYNEQFF.

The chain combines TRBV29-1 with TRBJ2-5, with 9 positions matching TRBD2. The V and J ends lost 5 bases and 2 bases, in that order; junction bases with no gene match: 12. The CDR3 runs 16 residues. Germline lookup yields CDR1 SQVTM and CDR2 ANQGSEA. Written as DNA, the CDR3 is TGCAGCGTTACCACTCGACTAGCGGAAATTCAAGAGACCCAGTACTTC. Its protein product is CSVTTRLAEIQETQYF.

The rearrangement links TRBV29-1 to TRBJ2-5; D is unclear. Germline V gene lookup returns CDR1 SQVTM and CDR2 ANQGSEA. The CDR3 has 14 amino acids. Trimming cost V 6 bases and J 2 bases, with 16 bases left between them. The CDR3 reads CSVNPEAGQETQYF. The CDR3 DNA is TGCAGCGTCAACCCAGAAGCCGGGCAAGAGACCCAGTACTTC. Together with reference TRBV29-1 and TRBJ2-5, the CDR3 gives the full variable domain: SAVISQKPSRDICQRGTSLTIQCQVDSQVTMMFWYRQQPGQSLTLIATANQGSEATYESGFVIDKFPISRPNLTFSTLTVSNMSPEDSSIYLCSVNPEAGQETQYFGPGTRLLVL.

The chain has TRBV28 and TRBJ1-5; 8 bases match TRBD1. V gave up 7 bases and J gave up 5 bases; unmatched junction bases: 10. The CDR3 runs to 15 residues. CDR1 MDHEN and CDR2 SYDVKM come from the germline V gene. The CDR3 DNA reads TGTGCCAGCAACTTTGGGGGACAGGAGGATCAGCCCCAGCATTTT. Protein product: CASNFGGQEDQPQHF.

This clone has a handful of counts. This CDR3 is CASSPGRASGRPSDTQYF. CDR3 DNA: TGTGCCAGCTCACCAGGTCGGGCTAGCGGGAGACCTTCAGATACGCAGTATTTT. The rearrangement joins TRBV18 to TRBJ2-3, with 10 nucleotides matching TRBD2. The CDR3 spans 18 residues. The J segment lost 4 bases and the V segment lost 2 bases, leaving 12 bases of the junction unmatched. The V gene's germline CDR1 is KGHSH and CDR2 LQKENI.

This CDR3 reads CASSLPWGASGRNSYEQYF. The CDR3 DNA reads as TGTGCCAGCAGCCTACCCTGGGGGGCTAGCGGGAGGAACTCCTACGAGCAGTACTTC. This rearrangement joins TRBV11-2 to TRBJ2-7; 11 nucleotides agree with TRBD2. The V and J ends lost 5 bases and 0 bases, in that order; junction bases with no gene match: 15. CDR3 length: 19 amino acids. Germline loops: CDR1 SGHAT, CDR2 FQNNGV.

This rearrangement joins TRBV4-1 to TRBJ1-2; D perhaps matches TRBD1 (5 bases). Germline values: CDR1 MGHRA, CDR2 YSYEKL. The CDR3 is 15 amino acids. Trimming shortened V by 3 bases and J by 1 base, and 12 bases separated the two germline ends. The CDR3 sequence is CASSQKGHSNYGYTF. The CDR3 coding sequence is TGCGCCAGCAGCCAGAAAGGACACAGTAACTATGGCTACACCTTC.

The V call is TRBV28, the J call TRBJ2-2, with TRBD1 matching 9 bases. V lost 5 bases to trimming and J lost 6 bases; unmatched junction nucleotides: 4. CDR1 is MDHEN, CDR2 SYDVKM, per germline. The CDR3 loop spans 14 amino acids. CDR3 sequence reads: CASSPGQGSGELFF. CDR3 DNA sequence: TGTGCCAGCAGTCCGGGACAGGGATCCGGGGAGCTGTTTTTT.

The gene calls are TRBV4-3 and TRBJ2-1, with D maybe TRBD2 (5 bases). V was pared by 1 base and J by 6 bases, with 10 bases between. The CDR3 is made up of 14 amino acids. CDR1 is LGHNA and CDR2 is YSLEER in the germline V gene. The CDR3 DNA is TGCGCCAGCAGCCAAGTCCCAGAGGGCAATGAGCAGTTCTTC. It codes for CASSQVPEGNEQFF.

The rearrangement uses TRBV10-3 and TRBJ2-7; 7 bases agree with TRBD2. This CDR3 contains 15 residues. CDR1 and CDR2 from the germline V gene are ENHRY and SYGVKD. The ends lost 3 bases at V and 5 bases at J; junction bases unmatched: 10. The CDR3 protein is CAISDPAGCPHEQYF. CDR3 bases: TGTGCCATCAGTGATCCAGCGGGGTGCCCCCACGAGCAGTACTTC.

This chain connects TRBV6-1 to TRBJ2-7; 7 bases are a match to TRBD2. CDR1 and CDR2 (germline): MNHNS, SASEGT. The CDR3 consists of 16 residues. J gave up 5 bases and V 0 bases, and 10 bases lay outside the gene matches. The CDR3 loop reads CASSEAVERDSHEQYF. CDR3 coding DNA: TGTGCCAGCAGTGAAGCGGTGGAGCGGGATTCCCACGAGCAGTACTTC.

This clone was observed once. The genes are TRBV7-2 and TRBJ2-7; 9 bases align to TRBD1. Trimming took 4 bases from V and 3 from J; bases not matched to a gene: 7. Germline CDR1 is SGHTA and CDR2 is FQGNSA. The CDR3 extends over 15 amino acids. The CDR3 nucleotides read TGTGCCAGCAGCTCGGACAGGGGTCCCTGCTACGAGCAGTACTTC. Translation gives CASSSDRGPCYEQYF.

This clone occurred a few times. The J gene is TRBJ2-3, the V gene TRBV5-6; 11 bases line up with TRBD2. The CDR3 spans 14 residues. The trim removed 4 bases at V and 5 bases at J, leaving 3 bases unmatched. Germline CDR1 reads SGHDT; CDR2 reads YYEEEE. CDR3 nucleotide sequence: TGTGCCAGCAGCCTTGGACTAGCGGGAGATACGCAGTATTTT. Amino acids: CASSLGLAGDTQYF.

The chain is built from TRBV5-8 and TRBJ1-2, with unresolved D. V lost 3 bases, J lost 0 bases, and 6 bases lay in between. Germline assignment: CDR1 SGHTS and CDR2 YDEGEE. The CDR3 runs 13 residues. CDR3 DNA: TGTGCCAGCAGCTGGCCCGCTAACTATGGCTACACCTTC. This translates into CASSWPANYGYTF.

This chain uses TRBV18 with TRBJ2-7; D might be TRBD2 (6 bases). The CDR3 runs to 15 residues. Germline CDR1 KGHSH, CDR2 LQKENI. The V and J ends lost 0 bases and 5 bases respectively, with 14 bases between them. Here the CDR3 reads CASSPPGGAADEQYF. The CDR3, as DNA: TGTGCCAGCTCACCACCGGGCGGGGCCGCCGACGAGCAGTACTTC.

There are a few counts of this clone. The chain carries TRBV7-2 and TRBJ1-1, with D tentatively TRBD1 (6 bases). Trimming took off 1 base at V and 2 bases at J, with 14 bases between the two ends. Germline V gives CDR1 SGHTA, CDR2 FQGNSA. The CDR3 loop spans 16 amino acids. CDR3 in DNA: TGTGCCAGCAGCTTAGAGGATGGGACATCCAACACTGAAGCTTTCTTT. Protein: CASSLEDGTSNTEAFF.

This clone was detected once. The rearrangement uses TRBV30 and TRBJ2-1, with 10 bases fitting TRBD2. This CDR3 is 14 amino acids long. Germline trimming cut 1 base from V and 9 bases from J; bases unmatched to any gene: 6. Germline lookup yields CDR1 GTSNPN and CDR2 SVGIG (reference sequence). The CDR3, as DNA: TGTGCCTGGAGTGAAGGGACTAGCGTGGCTGAGCAGTTCTTC. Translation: CAWSEGTSVAEQFF.

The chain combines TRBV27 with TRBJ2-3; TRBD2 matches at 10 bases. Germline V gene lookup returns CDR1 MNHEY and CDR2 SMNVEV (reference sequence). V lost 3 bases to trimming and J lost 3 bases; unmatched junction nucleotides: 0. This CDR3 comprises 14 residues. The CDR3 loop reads CASSFSGRTDTQYF. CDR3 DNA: TGTGCCAGCAGTTTTAGCGGGAGGACAGATACGCAGTATTTT.

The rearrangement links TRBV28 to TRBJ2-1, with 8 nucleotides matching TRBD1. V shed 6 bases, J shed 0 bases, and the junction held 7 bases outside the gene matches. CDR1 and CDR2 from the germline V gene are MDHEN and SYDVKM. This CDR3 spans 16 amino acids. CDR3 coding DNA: TGTGCCAGCAGCCCGACAGGGGAGAGCTCCTACAATGAGCAGTTCTTC. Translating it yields CASSPTGESSYNEQFF.